This T cell receptor beta chain was captured in a study of T cell changes during pregnancy in multiple sclerosis. Generated by immunoSEQ multiplex PCR, the TCRdb table keeps only in-frame clones and is missing some. The sample consists of approximately 79,000 clones, around 93% of them appearing once. Germline loops: CDR1 MNHEY, CDR2 SMNVEV (reference sequence). This CDR3 has 14 residues. V shed 4 bases and J 4 bases; nucleotides not matched to a gene: 3. The source of this sequence is a female donor in good health, enrolled as a control in a pregnancy study. The sequencing used peripheral blood, collected in the second trimester of pregnancy. This chain uses TRBV27 with TRBJ2-1; 8 nucleotides align to TRBD1. The CDR3 loop reads CASSSDRAYNEQFF. DNA for the CDR3: TGTGCCAGCAGTTCGGACAGGGCTTACAATGAGCAGTTCTTC.